These 29 T cell receptor beta chains came from one sample sequenced in a study of tumor and adjacent non-tumor tissue in lung cancer. RNA was extracted from bulk tissue without any cell sorting. Three rounds of nested PCR, following a modified ARM-PCR protocol, produced the TCRbeta library. Each CDR3 protein gets one entry after TCRdb re-called the multiplex PCR reads with MiXCR. The repertoire holds approximately 150,000 distinct CDR3 sequences, with approximately 64% as singletons. Input material: lung tumor tissue. The receptors originated from a man aged 55 to 70 with small cell lung cancer.

This chain connects TRBV29-1 to TRBJ2-5; D is unclear. This CDR3 is 11 amino acids long. Germline CDR1 is SQVTM and CDR2 is ANQGSEA. V was pared by 2 bases and J by 7 bases, with 8 bases between. CDR3 loop: CSVEYTGTQYF. CDR3 bases: TGCAGCGTTGAATATACGGGGACCCAGTACTTC.

As concerns this clonotype: The conserved closing phenylalanine or tryptophan is absent in this CDR3, likely reflecting a read error. The chain's CDR3 is CSVTGTSFQFL. The CDR3 nucleotides read TGCAGCGTTACCGGGACTAGTTTTCAGTTCCTC. V and J are TRBV29-1 and TRBJ2-1; TRBD2 aligns across 8 bases. CDR3 size: 11 residues. V dropped 5 bases and J dropped 13; count of bases not matched to a gene: 7. Germline V gives CDR1 SQVTM, CDR2 ANQGSEA.

Note on this clonotype: One junction end does not reproduce the germline sequence, and a read error may be involved. J is TRBJ1-6 and V is TRBV2; D possibly corresponds to TRBD1 (5 bases). Germline loops: CDR1 SNHLY, CDR2 FYNNEI. CDR3 size: 15 residues. CDR3 sequence reads: CASSDAPGLGSPFHF. The CDR3 DNA follows: TGTGCCAGCAGTGACGCCCCGGGGCTAGGTTCACCCTTCCACTTT.

The table lists this clonotype with a count of one. The germline gene is not matched at one end of the junction; a read error may be the cause. V usage is TRBV11-2 and J usage is TRBJ2-3, with a weak D call TRBD2 (6 bases). The V gene's germline CDR1 is SGHAT and CDR2 FQNNGV. CDR3 size: 15 residues. The CDR3 reads CASSEFSGSRDMQYF. CDR3 in DNA: TGTGCCAGCAGCGAGTTTAGCGGAAGCCGAGATATGCAGTATTTT.

V is TRBV29-1 and J is TRBJ2-5; TRBD1 aligns across 8 bases. Germline lookup yields CDR1 SQVTM and CDR2 ANQGSEA. The CDR3 runs to 15 residues. V trimming: 2 bases; J trimming: 5 bases; junction bases outside the gene matches: 10. The CDR3 DNA follows: TGCAGCGTTGAAAGCCCGGGACAGGAGACGGAGACCCAGTACTTC. Its protein product is CSVESPGQETETQYF.

Comment on this clonotype: This could be a read error, since a much larger clone is one nucleotide away. The chain joins TRBV12-3 or TRBV12-4 to TRBJ1-2; D is possibly TRBD1 (6 bases). The CDR3 spans 15 residues. The CDR3 region has the DNA TGTGTCAGCAGCCCAAAAACCACAGGGAACTATGGCTACACCTTC. Amino acid sequence: CVSSPKTTGNYGYTF.

The chain combines TRBV6-2 or TRBV6-3 with TRBJ2-7; D not resolved. Trimming removed 3 bases from V and 3 bases from J, with 9 bases in between. CDR1 is MNHEY, CDR2 SVGEGT, per germline. The CDR3 spans 13 residues. CDR3 loop: CASSYRSGYEQYV. The CDR3 nucleotides are TGTGCCAGCAGTTATAGGTCCGGCTACGAGCAGTACGTC.

J is TRBJ2-1 and V is TRBV11-2; D is ambiguous. Trimming stripped 0 bases from V and 12 bases from J, with 12 bases between. The CDR3 contains 13 residues. CDR1 is SGHAT and CDR2 is FQNNGV in the germline V gene. The CDR3 region is CASSLDRALGQFF. CDR3 DNA sequence: TGTGCCAGCAGCTTAGATAGAGCTTTAGGGCAGTTCTTC.

Concerning this clonotype itself: The CDR3 does not end in the conserved phenylalanine or tryptophan, so this is likely a read error. The chain links TRBV29-1 to TRBJ2-3; D not resolved. This CDR3 is built from 10 residues. Germline CDR1 reads SQVTM; CDR2 reads ANQGSEA. V dropped 2 bases and J dropped 6 bases, with 3 bases sitting between them. This CDR3 reads CSVERDTQYS. The CDR3 DNA reads TGCAGCGTTGAAAGGGATACGCAGTATTCT.

With regard to this clonotype: An end of the junction does not agree with germline; a read error may underlie this. The CDR3 sequence is CVSSLGQKETQYF. CDR3 DNA: TGTGTCAGCAGCTTAGGACAGAAAGAGACCCAGTACTTC. The V call is TRBV7-2, the J call TRBJ2-5; perhaps TRBD1 as D (6 bases). This CDR3 spans 13 amino acids. Germline CDR1 and CDR2: SGHTA and FQGNSA.

In this sample, this clonotype is medium-sized. The rearrangement links TRBV6-1 to TRBJ1-5, with no clear D. Trimming left V 2 bases short and J 11 bases short, with 13 bases between. Germline CDR1 MNHNS, CDR2 SASEGT. The CDR3 contains 13 residues. CDR3 sequence: CASSEIGPEAQHF. CDR3 in DNA: TGTGCCAGCAGTGAAATTGGGCCCGAGGCCCAGCATTTT.

The rearrangement uses TRBV5-1 and TRBJ2-5; tentative D call: TRBD2 (6 bases). There are 15 residues in the CDR3. V was shortened by 1 base and J by 5 bases, with 15 bases between the two germline ends. The germline gives CDR1 SGHRS, CDR2 YFSETQ. CDR3 nucleotides: TGCGCCAGCAGCTTGACGGGAGCGACATGGGAGACCCAGTACTTC. Translation gives CASSLTGATWETQYF.

Turning to this clonotype: This may arise from a read error, as a much more abundant clone is one base away. The chain uses TRBV20-1 and TRBJ2-7; a possible D gene is TRBD2 (6 bases). The CDR3 is 14 residues long. Germline CDR1 reads DFQATT; CDR2 reads SNEGSKA (reference sequence). In DNA, the CDR3 is TGCATTGCTAGATCGTTAGCGGACTCCTACGAGCAGTACTTC. Protein: CIARSLADSYEQYF.

This clonotype was observed at least ten times. The rearrangement joins TRBV6-1 to TRBJ1-5, with TRBD1 as a possible D gene (5 bases). Trimming removed 6 bases at V and 0 bases at J, with 12 bases between. This CDR3 is 15 amino acids long. The germline gives CDR1 MNHNS, CDR2 SASEGT. Here the CDR3 DNA reads TGTGCCAGCAGACCGACAGCGGATAGCAATCAGCCCCAGCATTTT. This gives the protein CASRPTADSNQPQHF.

The table lists this clonotype with a few counts. A much larger clone differs from this one at a single base, so this may be a read error. No conserved phenylalanine or tryptophan ends this CDR3, so it is likely a read error. V and J are TRBV5-4 and TRBJ2-5, with TRBD1 matching 7 bases. The V and J ends lost 0 bases and 6 bases, in that order; junction bases with no gene match: 5. The germline CDR1 and CDR2 sequences are SGHNT and YYREEE (reference sequence). The length of the CDR3 is 14 residues. The DNA for the CDR3 is TGTGCCAGCAGCTTGGATCAGGGGGAAAAGACCCAGTACTGC. It specifies CASSLDQGEKTQYC.

This clonotype was detected ten times or more. As the CDR3 is not closed by the conserved phenylalanine or tryptophan, this likely results from a read error. The chain combines TRBV11-2 with TRBJ2-3; D gene uncertain. CDR3 length: 14 amino acids. V dropped 0 bases and J dropped 0 bases, with 4 bases sitting between them. The germline V gene encodes CDR1 SGHAT and CDR2 FQNNGV. The CDR3 loop reads CASSLEQSTDTQYL. CDR3 sequence (DNA): TGTGCCAGCAGCTTAGAGCAGAGCACAGATACGCAGTATTTA.

This clonotype came up a few times. A read error may explain this, as a much larger clone is one base away. The chain has TRBV6-6 and TRBJ1-2; D gene uncertain. CDR1 and CDR2 from the germline V gene are MNHNY and SVGAGI (reference sequence). This CDR3 has 11 amino acids. The CDR3 loop is CASSTNYGYIF. CDR3 in DNA: TGTGCCAGCAGTACTAACTATGGCTACATCTTC.

With regard to this clonotype: A much bigger clone sits one base away, suggesting this may be a read error. V is TRBV6-1 and J is TRBJ2-2; D is unresolved. Trimming removed 7 bases from V and 8 bases from J, with 11 bases in between. The CDR3 sequence is 12 residues long. Germline CDR1 is MNHNS and CDR2 is SASEGT. In DNA, the CDR3 is TGTGCCAGCACCTCGGCGTTAGGGGAGCTGTTTTTT. Its translation is CASTSALGELFF.

The gene calls are TRBV6-1 and TRBJ2-2; the D gene is possibly TRBD1 (6 bases). From germline, CDR1 is MNHNS and CDR2 SASEGT. V was clipped by 10 bases and J by 1 base, with 13 bases between them. CDR3 size: 14 residues. For the CDR3, the DNA is TGTGCCAACAGAGGACAGCAGAACACCGGGGAGCTGTTTTTT. It is translated as CANRGQQNTGELFF.

Only one count was recorded for this clonotype. V usage is TRBV20-1 and J usage is TRBJ1-2, with TRBD1 matching 7 bases. CDR3 size: 12 residues. Trimming removed 0 bases from V and 7 bases from J; junction bases left unmatched: 2. The V gene's germline CDR1 is DFQATT and CDR2 SNEGSKA (reference sequence). CDR3 region: CSARDTGVGYTF. In DNA form, the CDR3 reads TGCAGTGCTAGAGATACAGGGGTTGGCTACACCTTC.

There are a few counts of this clonotype. Here the CDR3 DNA reads TGTGCCAGCAGCCGACAGGGGGCTGAAGCTTTCTTT. Translated: CASSRQGAEAFF. The rearrangement uses TRBV12-3 or TRBV12-4 and TRBJ1-1; TRBD1 agrees at 9 bases. CDR3 length: 12 amino acids. V trimming: 6 bases; J trimming: 6 bases; junction bases outside the gene matches: 2.

With respect to this clonotype: A junction boundary mismatches the germline segment, possibly from a read error. The V gene is TRBV11-2, the J gene TRBJ2-3; weak D call: TRBD2 (6 bases). The germline CDR1 and CDR2 sequences are SGHAT and FQNNGV. This CDR3 has 14 residues. This CDR3 is CASSYRRAGDTQYF. CDR3 DNA sequence: TGTGCAAGCAGCTACCGGAGGGCGGGAGATACGCAGTATTTT. The variable domain in full, completed from reference TRBV11-2 and TRBJ2-3, reads EAGVAQSPRYKIIEKRQSVAFWCNPISGHATLYWYQQILGQGPKLLIQFQNNGVVDDSQLPKDRFSAERLKGVDSTLKIQPAKLEDSAVYLCASSYRRAGDTQYFGPGTRLTVL.

CDR3 sequence (DNA): TGTGCCAGCAGCTTTAACATGGCAGGGGAAAAACTGTTTTTT. Translation: CASSFNMAGEKLFF. This chain connects TRBV5-4 to TRBJ1-4; weak D call: TRBD1 (5 bases). The CDR3 sequence is 14 residues long. The V gene lost 2 bases and the J gene lost 8 bases, with 13 bases spanning the gap. Germline-derived CDR1 and CDR2 are SGHNT and YYREEE (reference sequence).

As to this clonotype: It may be a read error: a sequence one base away is much more abundant. This rearrangement joins TRBV20-1 to TRBJ1-1, with 7 bases identical to TRBD1. Trimming removed 7 bases from V and 8 bases from J; junction bases left unmatched: 13. The CDR3 extends over 13 amino acids. Germline lookup yields CDR1 DFQATT and CDR2 SNEGSKA (reference sequence). CDR3 residues: CSVRGRGPPEAFF. DNA of the CDR3: TGCAGTGTGCGGGGAAGGGGGCCTCCCGAAGCTTTCTTT.

V is TRBV10-2 and J is TRBJ1-6, with D maybe TRBD1 (5 bases). The V gene's germline CDR1 is WSHSY and CDR2 SAAADI. The V and J ends lost 4 bases and 8 bases respectively, with 15 bases between them. The CDR3 totals 15 residues. CDR3: CASSVRGGRDSPLHF. CDR3 coding DNA: TGCGCCAGCAGTGTTCGGGGCGGGAGAGATTCACCCCTCCACTTT.

This clonotype has just one count. This clone may be a read error of a much larger clone one base away. The CDR3 protein is CASRFAGNIQYF. CDR3 bases: TGTGCCAGCCGTTTCGCGGGGAACATTCAGTACTTC. V usage is TRBV12-3 or TRBV12-4 and J usage is TRBJ2-4; D perhaps matches TRBD2 (6 bases). The CDR3 has 12 residues.

This clonotype was recorded only once. At one boundary the junction diverges from the germline segment, which might be a read error. This chain connects TRBV12-3 or TRBV12-4 to TRBJ2-7; the match to TRBD1 covers 7 bases. The CDR3 sequence is 15 residues long. The DNA for the CDR3 is TGTGCCAGCAGTGTGGACAGGACAAAGCCCTACGAACAGTACTTC. This gives the protein CASSVDRTKPYEQYF.

On this clonotype itself: The junction departs from the called germline gene at one end, perhaps through a read error. This rearrangement joins TRBV28 to TRBJ2-5; 9 bases agree with TRBD1. This CDR3 is 13 amino acids long. Germline values: CDR1 MDHEN, CDR2 SYDVKM. DNA of the CDR3: TGTACCAGCAGCCTACAGGGGGCTGAGGCCCAGTACTTC. Translating gives CTSSLQGAEAQYF.

This clonotype was recorded many times. V usage is TRBV30 and J usage is TRBJ2-5, with a weak D call TRBD2 (5 bases). V lost 4 bases and J lost 2, with 14 bases in between. Germline V gene sequence: CDR1 GTSNPN, CDR2 SVGIG (reference sequence). The CDR3 sequence is 14 residues long. DNA for the CDR3: TGTGCCTGGAATGGTGGGAGACTTCAAGAGACCCAGTACTTC. It specifies CAWNGGRLQETQYF.